This T cell receptor (beta chain) derives from a study of Epstein–Barr virus B cells in breast cancer (dated by TCRdb to the early 2020s). As for the study more broadly: Control T cells were expanded by rapid expansion method with irradiated PBMC feeders, soluble OKT3 and IL-2 200 to 250 U/ml, collected about 10-12 days after stimulation. This single-patient case report examined whether EBV+ B cells infiltrating the tumor shape the T-cell receptor repertoire in triple-negative breast cancer.

This clonotype is assessed as medium-sized (0.01 to 0.1%). Its antigen specificity is not known. The sample holds no much larger clone one base away, and base qualities are not on file. RNA was extracted from around 1e5 to 1e6 cultured T cells using RNeasy Micro or Mini kits with on-column DNase digestion included, and the extracted RNA was checked on an Agilent 2100 Bioanalyzer. The library was produced with 5' RACE. TCR libraries were constructed from RNA using the SMARTer Human TCR a/b Profiling Kit, with the full V(D)J regions of both alpha and beta chains captured. The amplified libraries were purified with AMPure XP beads and were validated on an Agilent 2100 Bioanalyzer using the DNA 1000 Kit. The libraries were sequenced on an Illumina MiSeq using the 600-cycle v3 reagent kit, which produced 2 x 300 bp paired-end reads. Per the original workflow: Reads were processed using MiXCR and VDJTools, with non-productive clonotypes removed and clonotypes collapsed by CDR3 amino acid sequence before frequencies were recalculated. CDR3 sequences were matched against the McPAS-TCR database allowing a Levenshtein distance of 1, and UpSet plots were made in R with UpSetR. Starting from the raw public reads, TCRdb applied fastp trimming at Q25, assembled clones with MiXCR and retained in-frame beta chains. Every entry covers one CDR3 protein and lists the most common genes and DNA from its rows. The V and J calls here are based on TCRdb, not the publication. This sample is represented by fewer than 2,000 distinct CDR3 sequences; 15% of them were singletons. In total, the top ten clones hold roughly 30% of the sample.

Counted from cysteine to phenylalanine, this CDR3 has 17 amino acids. Only CDR3 DNA is held: 51 bases, read in frame from base 1. V sheds 5 bases and J sheds 0 bases, leaving 18 bases between their ends. The CDR1 and CDR2 encoded by the germline V gene are MDHEN and SYDVKM. Paper-wide results and their limitations: All data were obtained from a single patient, described as a first proof of concept, and generalization is therefore limited.

The receptor was isolated from a woman aged 40 to 55 with triple-negative breast cancer. Specimen: tumor-infiltrating lymphocytes expanded in culture. The chain joins TRBV28 to TRBJ2-3, with TRBD2 as a weak D call on 6 bases. The nucleotides read TGTGCCAGCAGTCACCGGCCGGGAGTTACTAGCACAGATACGCAGTATTTT. The encoded protein is CASSHRPGVTSTDTQYF.